This T cell receptor (beta chain) was sequenced in a study of early T cells in non-severe SARS-CoV-2 infection. The overall study: Sequencing input comprised bulk RNA from unsorted whole blood; chain pairing was not available. Study outcomes and limitations: In VDJdb matching, anti-spike CD8 responses were favored while private and CD4 specificities went missing.

The length of the CDR3 is 16 residues. CDR1 is SEHNR, CDR2 FQNEAQ, per germline (reference sequence). Trimming took 8 bases from V and 0 from J, leaving 16 bases between them. This clonotype was detected only a few times. Its antigen is not known. Each cDNA molecule carried a unique molecular identifier. In TCRdb, the 5' RACE reads were re-called with MiXCR into one record per CDR3 protein. The sample includes approximately 90,000 distinct CDR3 sequences, about 10% seen only once; the top ten take around 4.6%. This receptor was taken from an adult who was a healthcare worker with PCR-confirmed SARS-CoV-2 infection or an uninfected control (not recorded which). The specimen comprised whole blood, sampled at baseline. This chain links TRBV7-9 with TRBJ2-2; D not certain. The CDR3 DNA is TGTGCCAGCCTCCTAGGATGGAACGCGAACACCGGGGAGCTGTTTTTT. Residues: CASLLGWNANTGELFF.